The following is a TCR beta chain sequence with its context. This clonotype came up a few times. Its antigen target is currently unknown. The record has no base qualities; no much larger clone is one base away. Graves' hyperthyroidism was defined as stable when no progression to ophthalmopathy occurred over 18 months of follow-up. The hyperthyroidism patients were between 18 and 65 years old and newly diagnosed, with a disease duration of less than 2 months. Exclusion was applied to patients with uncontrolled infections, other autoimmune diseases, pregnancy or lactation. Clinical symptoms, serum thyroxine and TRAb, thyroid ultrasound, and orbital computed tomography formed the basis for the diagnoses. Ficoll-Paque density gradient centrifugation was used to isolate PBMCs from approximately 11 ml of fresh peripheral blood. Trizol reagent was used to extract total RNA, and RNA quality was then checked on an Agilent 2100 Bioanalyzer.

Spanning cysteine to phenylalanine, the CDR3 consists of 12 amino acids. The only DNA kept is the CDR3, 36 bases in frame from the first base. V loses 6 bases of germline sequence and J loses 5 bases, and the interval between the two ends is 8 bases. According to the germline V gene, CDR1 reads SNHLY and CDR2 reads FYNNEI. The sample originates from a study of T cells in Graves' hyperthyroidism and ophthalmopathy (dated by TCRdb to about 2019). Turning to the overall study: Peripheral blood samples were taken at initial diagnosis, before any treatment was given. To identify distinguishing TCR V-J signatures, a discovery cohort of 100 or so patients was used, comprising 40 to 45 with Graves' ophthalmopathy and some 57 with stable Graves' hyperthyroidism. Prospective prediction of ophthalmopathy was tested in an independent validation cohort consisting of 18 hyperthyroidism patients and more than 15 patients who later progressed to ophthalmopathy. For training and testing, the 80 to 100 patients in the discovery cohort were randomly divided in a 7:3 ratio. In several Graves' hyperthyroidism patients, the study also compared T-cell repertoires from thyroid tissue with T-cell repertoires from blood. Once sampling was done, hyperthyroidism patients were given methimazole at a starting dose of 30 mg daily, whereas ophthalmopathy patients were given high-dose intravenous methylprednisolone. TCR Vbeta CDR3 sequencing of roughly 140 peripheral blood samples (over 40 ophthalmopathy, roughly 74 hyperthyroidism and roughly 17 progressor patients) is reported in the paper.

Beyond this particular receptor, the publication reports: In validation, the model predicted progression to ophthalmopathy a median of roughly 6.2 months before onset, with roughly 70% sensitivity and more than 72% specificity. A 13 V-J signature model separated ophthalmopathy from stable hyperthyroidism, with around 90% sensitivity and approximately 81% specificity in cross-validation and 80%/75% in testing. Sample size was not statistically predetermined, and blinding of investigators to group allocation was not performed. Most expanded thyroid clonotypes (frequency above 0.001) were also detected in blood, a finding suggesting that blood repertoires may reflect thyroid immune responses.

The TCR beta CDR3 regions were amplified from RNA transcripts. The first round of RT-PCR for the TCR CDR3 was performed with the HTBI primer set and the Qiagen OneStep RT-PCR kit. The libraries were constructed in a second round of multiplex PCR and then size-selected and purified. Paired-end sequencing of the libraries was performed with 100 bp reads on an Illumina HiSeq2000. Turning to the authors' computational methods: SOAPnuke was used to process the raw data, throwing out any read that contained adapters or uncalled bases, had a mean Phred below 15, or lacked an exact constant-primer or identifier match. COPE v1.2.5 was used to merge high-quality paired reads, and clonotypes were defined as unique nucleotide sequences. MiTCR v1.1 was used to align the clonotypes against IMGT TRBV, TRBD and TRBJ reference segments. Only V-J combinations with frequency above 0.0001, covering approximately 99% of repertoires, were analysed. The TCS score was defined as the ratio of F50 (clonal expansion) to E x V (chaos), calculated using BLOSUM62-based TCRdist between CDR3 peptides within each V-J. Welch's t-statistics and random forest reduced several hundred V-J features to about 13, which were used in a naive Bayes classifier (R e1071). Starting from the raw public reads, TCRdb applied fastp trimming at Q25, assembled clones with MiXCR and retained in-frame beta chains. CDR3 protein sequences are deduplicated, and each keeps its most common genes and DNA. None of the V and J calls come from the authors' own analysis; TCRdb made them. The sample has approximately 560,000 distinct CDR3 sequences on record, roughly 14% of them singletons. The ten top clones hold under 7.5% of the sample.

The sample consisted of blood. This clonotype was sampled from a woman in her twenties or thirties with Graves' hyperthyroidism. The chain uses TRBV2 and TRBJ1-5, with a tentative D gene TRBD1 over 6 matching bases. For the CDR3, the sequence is CASRDSDQPQHF. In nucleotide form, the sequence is TGTGCCAGCAGGGACAGCGATCAGCCCCAGCATTTT.